Following are 18 T cell receptor beta chains from one sample sequenced in a study of regulatory T cells in long-lasting Graves disease. Combining iRepertoire HTBI primers with Arm-PCR of CDR3 regions, the authors built TCR beta libraries. TCRdb called the multiplex PCR reads again in MiXCR, with one record for every CDR3 protein. The data hold roughly 380,000 distinct CDR3 sequences, with around 15% observed a single time. Time point denoted: newly diagnosed GD, antithyroid drugs for less than 3 months. The TCR library used RNA extracted from PBMCs. The sample was peripheral blood mononuclear cells (PBMCs), taken at new diagnosis, from a patient treated with antithyroid drugs. These receptors were obtained from a female donor with Graves disease.

This clonotype was seen at least ten times. The chain joins TRBV11-1 to TRBJ2-5; 7 bases are a match to TRBD1. The CDR3 is made up of 14 amino acids. The trim removed 5 bases at V and 4 bases at J, leaving 7 bases unmatched. Germline V gives CDR1 SGHAT, CDR2 FQDESV (reference sequence). The CDR3 loop reads CASSERTGLETQYF. The CDR3 DNA reads TGTGCCAGCAGCGAGAGGACAGGTCTAGAGACCCAGTACTTC.

In its sample, this clonotype was seen a few times. This clone may be a read error of a much larger clone one base away. The chain couples TRBV7-9 to TRBJ1-1, with 8 bases fitting TRBD1. The CDR3 has 19 residues. The V and J ends lost 8 bases and 0 bases, in that order; junction bases with no gene match: 20. Germline CDR1 reads SEHNR; CDR2 reads FQNEAQ (reference sequence). This CDR3 is CASGQPPIGQGRMNTEAFF. The DNA of the CDR3 is TGTGCCAGCGGCCAACCCCCCATCGGACAGGGCAGGATGAACACTGAAGCTTTCTTT.

The rearrangement uses TRBV7-3 and TRBJ1-1, with D possibly TRBD1 on 5 matching bases. Between the trimmed V and J ends, which lost 4 bases and 3 bases, there was a span of 12 bases. CDR3 length equals 14 residues. Germline assignment: CDR1 SGHTA and CDR2 FQGTGA. CDR3: CASSSGGHHTEAFF. The CDR3, as DNA: TGTGCCAGCAGCTCCGGAGGACACCACACTGAAGCTTTCTTT.

There are many counts of this clonotype. Written as DNA, the CDR3 is TGTGCCAGCAGTTTACGACACATGAACACTGAAGCTTTCTTT. It yields the protein CASSLRHMNTEAFF. The V and J genes are TRBV12-3 or TRBV12-4 and TRBJ1-1; D is unclear. The CDR3 is 14 residues long. The V gene lost 2 bases and the J gene lost 0 bases, with 7 bases spanning the gap.

There are many counts of this clonotype. CDR3 in amino acids: CASGSLLSRDRGVNTGELFF. The CDR3 coding sequence is TGTGCTAGTGGTTCTCTACTCTCCCGGGACAGGGGGGTGAACACCGGGGAGCTGTTTTTT. V and J are TRBV12-5 and TRBJ2-2; 11 nucleotides line up with TRBD1. In germline, CDR1 is LGHNT, CDR2 FRNRAP. This CDR3 has 20 residues. The V segment lost 4 bases and the J segment 1 base; nucleotides outside the gene matches: 14.

This clonotype was counted ten times or more. This rearrangement joins TRBV30 to TRBJ1-5, with no clear D. The CDR3 is 15 residues long. V lost 3 bases, J lost 6 bases, and 18 bases lay in between. Looked up from germline, CDR1 is GTSNPN and CDR2 is SVGIG (reference sequence). This CDR3 is CAWSQGTLGSQPQHF. CDR3 in DNA: TGTGCCTGGAGCCAAGGTACACTGGGTAGTCAGCCCCAGCATTTT.

CDR3 sequence (DNA): TGTGCCTGCTCTGGGGACGGGACAGGGGATTTTCGCTCCTACGAGCAGTACTTC. Translated, it gives CACSGDGTGDFRSYEQYF. This chain joins TRBV7-2 and TRBJ2-7; 10 positions agree with TRBD1. Trimming cost V 11 bases and J 0 bases; bases outside gene matches: 19. The CDR3 sequence is 18 residues long. Looked up from germline, CDR1 is SGHTA and CDR2 is FQGNSA.

This clonotype was found many times. The rearrangement uses TRBV5-1 and TRBJ2-7; maybe TRBD2 (5 bases). CDR3 size: 14 residues. Trimming stripped 0 bases from V and 7 bases from J, with 14 bases between. Per germline, CDR1 SGHRS and CDR2 YFSETQ. CDR3 DNA sequence: TGCGCCAGCAGCTTGGAGACTACCCTTGGTGAGCAGTACTTC. Translation: CASSLETTLGEQYF.

The chain couples TRBV19 to TRBJ1-1; 7 bases are a match to TRBD1. The CDR3 spans 15 residues. Germline values: CDR1 LNHDA, CDR2 SQIVND (reference sequence). Trimming removed 5 bases from V and 0 bases from J; junction bases left unmatched: 6. This CDR3 reads CASSGGQILNTEAFF. The CDR3 DNA reads as TGTGCCAGTAGTGGGGGACAGATACTGAACACTGAAGCTTTCTTT.

This clonotype was seen at least ten times. V usage is TRBV27 and J usage is TRBJ2-7; D unresolved. This CDR3 contains 14 residues. Between the trimmed V and J ends, which lost 4 bases and 0 bases, there was a span of 10 bases. Germline CDR1 MNHEY, CDR2 SMNVEV (reference sequence). The CDR3: CASSSTFSSYEQYF. The DNA for the CDR3 is TGTGCCAGCAGTTCGACTTTTAGCTCCTACGAGCAGTACTTC.

This clonotype has ten or more counts. The chain joins TRBV27 to TRBJ1-1; the D gene is possibly TRBD1 (5 bases). Germline V gene data show CDR1 as MNHEY and CDR2 as SMNVEV (reference sequence). The CDR3 loop spans 12 amino acids. Trimming pared 8 bases from V and 3 bases from J, leaving 10 bases between. As DNA, the CDR3 is TGTGCCAGCCGGGACGCCTACACTGAAGCTTTCTTT. This sequence encodes CASRDAYTEAFF.

This clonotype was picked up many times. V is TRBV6-4 and J is TRBJ2-6; 8 positions agree with TRBD2. This CDR3 is 16 amino acids long. Unmatched junction bases numbered 4, after V lost 6 bases and J lost 0 bases. Germline-derived CDR1 and CDR2 are MRHNA and SNTAGT. The CDR3 DNA reads TGTGCCAGCAGCCCCGGGACTAGCTCTGGGGCCAACGTCCTGACTTTC. Translated, it gives CASSPGTSSGANVLTF.

J is TRBJ1-6 and V is TRBV6-5, with D unresolved. CDR3 length equals 15 residues. Germline assignment: CDR1 MNHEY and CDR2 SVGAGI. The V gene lost 0 bases and the J gene lost 7 bases, with 10 bases spanning the gap. The CDR3 region is CASSYSVRVNSPLHF. Written as DNA, the CDR3 is TGTGCCAGCAGTTACTCGGTGAGGGTAAATTCACCCCTCCACTTT.

This chain links TRBV11-2 with TRBJ2-2; D might be TRBD2 (5 bases). Trimming pared 1 base from V and 0 bases from J, leaving 9 bases between. The CDR3 runs to 16 residues. Germline V gene sequence: CDR1 SGHAT, CDR2 FQNNGV. The CDR3 region is CASSLGAGANTGELFF. CDR3 nucleotide sequence: TGTGCCAGCAGCTTAGGGGCGGGCGCGAACACCGGGGAGCTGTTTTTT.

This clonotype was observed a few times. A much larger clonotype is one base distant, so this may be a read error. This rearrangement joins TRBV2 to TRBJ1-1; TRBD1 aligns across 7 bases. The V gene end was trimmed by 5 bases and the J gene end by 3 bases; junction bases not matched to a gene: 6. The CDR3 extends over 14 amino acids. Looked up from germline, CDR1 is SNHLY and CDR2 is FYNNEI. The DNA of the CDR3 is TGTGCCAGCAGTCGACAGGGAAAGGACACTGAAGCTTTCTTT. Protein sequence: CASSRQGKDTEAFF. The full variable domain, its missing parts supplied by reference TRBV2 and TRBJ1-1, is EPEVTQTPSHQVTQMGQEVILRCVPISNHLYFYWYRQILGQKVEFLVSFYNNEISEKSEIFDDQFSVERPDGSNFTLKIRSTKLEDSAMYFCASSRQGKDTEAFFGQGTRLTVV.

In its sample, this clonotype was seen a few times. The V call is TRBV7-9, the J call TRBJ1-2, with a tentative D call TRBD1 (5 bases). V was pared by 1 base and J by 6 bases, with 9 bases between. CDR1 and CDR2 (germline): SEHNR, FQNEAQ (reference sequence). CDR3 length: 13 amino acids. CDR3 region: CASSLGQQNGYTF. The CDR3 bases are TGTGCCAGCAGCTTAGGACAGCAGAATGGCTACACCTTC.

This clonotype was detected only a few times. This chain joins TRBV7-2 and TRBJ2-2; D uncertain. The CDR3 totals 13 residues. V was shortened by 11 bases and J by 2 bases, with 12 bases between the two germline ends. The germline V gene encodes CDR1 SGHTA and CDR2 FQGNSA. The CDR3 bases are TGTGCCGGCGCGCATGGTAACACCGGGGAGCTGTTTTTT. This encodes CAGAHGNTGELFF.

V is TRBV5-6 and J is TRBJ1-1, with 7 positions matching TRBD1. Germline V gene lookup returns CDR1 SGHDT and CDR2 YYEEEE. Losses at the gene ends were 4 bases for V and 6 bases for J; bases not matched to a gene: 12. The CDR3 totals 15 residues. The CDR3 DNA is TGTGCCAGCAGCGTAGGGGGCGAGCCTTACGCTGAAGCTTTCTTT. It specifies CASSVGGEPYAEAFF.